The 24 T cell receptor beta chains in this list originate from one sample, sequenced in a study of T cell responses to AZD1222 COVID-19 vaccine. Produced via immunoSEQ multiplex PCR; TCRdb's table is partial and in-frame only. The sample holds about 88,000 clones, roughly nine tenths seen once. This specimen was peripheral blood, taken on day 0 of AZD1222 vaccination. All receptors come from an adult in good health.

CDR3 bases: TGTGCCAGCAGCCAAACCACGGGACCGATCGACAATGAGCAGTTCTTC. As protein: CASSQTTGPIDNEQFF. V and J are TRBV14 and TRBJ2-1; possibly TRBD1 or TRBD2 for D (5 bases each). V was clipped by 2 bases and J by 5 bases, with 16 bases between them. CDR3 size: 16 residues. Germline V gene sequence: CDR1 SGHDN, CDR2 FVKESK.

V is TRBV27 and J is TRBJ2-1; D may match TRBD1 or TRBD2 (6 bases each). Germline V gives CDR1 MNHEY, CDR2 SMNVEV (reference sequence). This CDR3 is built from 12 residues. Deletions cut 5 bases from V and 13 bases from J, with 15 bases between. The CDR3 loop reads CASSPGGGYQFF. CDR3 DNA sequence: TGTGCCAGCAGTCCTGGAGGGGGGTACCAGTTCTTC.

J is TRBJ2-1 and V is TRBV9; D call uncertain. Trimming left V 3 bases short and J 0 bases short, with 7 bases between. CDR1 is SGDLS and CDR2 is YYNGEE in the germline V gene. The CDR3 is 14 amino acids. CDR3 loop: CASSGTFSYNEQFF. CDR3 coding DNA: TGTGCCAGCAGCGGAACTTTCTCCTACAATGAGCAGTTCTTC.

This chain connects TRBV27 to TRBJ1-5; weak D call: TRBD1 (6 bases). Deletions cut 2 bases from V and 3 bases from J, with 11 bases between. CDR1 MNHEY and CDR2 SMNVEV come from the germline V gene (reference sequence). The CDR3 length is 15 residues. For the CDR3, the DNA is TGTGCCAGCAGTTTAAATAGGGACAACAATCAGCCCCAGCATTTT. Translation gives CASSLNRDNNQPQHF.

The chain uses TRBV2 and TRBJ1-2, with 7 bases lining up with TRBD1. J gave up 0 bases and V 7 bases, and 5 bases lay outside the gene matches. CDR3 length equals 14 residues. Germline CDR1 and CDR2: SNHLY and FYNNEI. The CDR3 bases are TGTGCCAGCAAGACGACAGGGCCTAACTATGGCTACACCTTC. As protein: CASKTTGPNYGYTF.

The chain combines TRBV5-1 with TRBJ2-5; maybe TRBD1 (6 bases). Germline V gene lookup returns CDR1 SGHRS and CDR2 YFSETQ. Trimming took off 0 bases at V and 2 bases at J, with 14 bases between the two ends. This CDR3 spans 16 amino acids. The CDR3 region has the DNA TGCGCCAGCAGCTTGGCGGCCCAGGGGTATCAAGAGACCCAGTACTTC. Its translation: CASSLAAQGYQETQYF.

J is TRBJ2-7 and V is TRBV5-3; tentative D call: TRBD1 (5 bases). TRBV5-3 has ORF status, its function being uncertain. The CDR3 loop spans 17 amino acids. The V and J ends lost 4 bases and 11 bases respectively, with 31 bases between them. Here the CDR3 DNA reads TGTGCCAGAAGCCACTCGTACAGGTCCCCACCAACCCTAGGAGAGTACTTC. Translating it yields CARSHSYRSPPTLGEYF.

The chain carries TRBV7-9 and TRBJ1-4; the match to TRBD1 covers 10 bases. CDR3 length equals 14 residues. V lost 5 bases to trimming and J lost 8 bases; unmatched junction nucleotides: 5. Looked up from germline, CDR1 is SEHNR and CDR2 is FQNEAQ (reference sequence). The CDR3 spells CASSSGTGVEKLFF. Here the CDR3 DNA reads TGTGCCAGCAGCAGCGGGACAGGGGTGGAAAAACTGTTTTTT.

The chain links TRBV27 to TRBJ2-1; D is perhaps TRBD2 (6 bases). Trimming removed 2 bases from V and 7 bases from J, with 15 bases in between. Per the germline V gene, CDR1 is MNHEY and CDR2 is SMNVEV (reference sequence). There are 15 residues in the CDR3. Written as DNA, the CDR3 is TGTGCCAGCAGTTTAGTTCAGTCTCGGGGGAATGAGCAGTTCTTC. This encodes CASSLVQSRGNEQFF.

J is TRBJ2-7 and V is TRBV28; 8 bases fit TRBD1. CDR1 is MDHEN, CDR2 SYDVKM, per germline. This CDR3 has 14 amino acids. Trimming took 6 bases from V and 3 from J; bases not matched to a gene: 7. Here the CDR3 reads CASRDGQGVYEQYF. For the CDR3, the DNA is TGTGCCAGCAGGGATGGACAGGGCGTCTACGAGCAGTACTTC.

This chain connects TRBV28 to TRBJ1-2, with D hard to call. Germline CDR1 reads MDHEN; CDR2 reads SYDVKM. CDR3 size: 14 residues. Deletions cut 5 bases from V and 2 bases from J, with 12 bases between. The CDR3 sequence: CASSPLPGNYGYTF. As DNA, the CDR3 is TGTGCCAGCAGTCCCCTTCCTGGGAACTATGGCTACACCTTC.

The V gene is TRBV7-9, the J gene TRBJ2-5; either TRBD1 or TRBD2 may supply D (6 bases each). This CDR3 comprises 14 residues. Trimming cost V 5 bases and J 4 bases, with 14 bases left between them. Germline CDR1 reads SEHNR; CDR2 reads FQNEAQ (reference sequence). CDR3 bases: TGTGCCAGCAGCCGGGGGCAAACGAGAGAGACCCAGTACTTC. This codes for CASSRGQTRETQYF.

V usage is TRBV13 and J usage is TRBJ2-1, with 9 bases that match TRBD1. The V and J ends lost 5 bases and 6 bases, in that order; junction bases with no gene match: 8. This CDR3 has 15 amino acids. The V gene's germline CDR1 is PRHDT and CDR2 FYEKMQ (reference sequence). The CDR3 here is CASSPRTGVGNEQFF. In DNA, the CDR3 is TGTGCCAGCAGCCCACGGACAGGGGTAGGCAATGAGCAGTTCTTC.

The V gene is TRBV5-8, the J gene TRBJ2-7; 7 bases map to TRBD1. Trimming removed 0 bases from V and 2 bases from J; junction bases left unmatched: 5. Germline CDR1 reads SGHTS; CDR2 reads YDEGEE. The CDR3 sequence is 15 residues long. In nucleotides, the CDR3 is TGTGCCAGCAGCTTGGAAGGGGGCGAGGCCTACGAGCAGTACTTC. This sequence encodes CASSLEGGEAYEQYF.

The gene calls are TRBV16 and TRBJ1-6; 9 bases align to TRBD1. Germline V CDR1 and CDR2: KGHSY, FQNENV. V was pared by 2 bases and J by 9 bases, with 8 bases of the junction left unmatched. The CDR3 runs to 16 residues. The CDR3, as DNA: TGTGCCAGCAGCCAAACCTTGGACAGGGGTAGTTCACCCCTCCACTTT. It codes for CASSQTLDRGSSPLHF. Together with reference TRBV16 and TRBJ1-6, the CDR3 gives the full variable domain: GEEVAQTPKHLVRGEGQKAKLYCAPIKGHSYVFWYQQVLKNEFKFLISFQNENVFDETGMPKERFSAKCLPNSPCSLEIQATKLEDSAVYFCASSQTLDRGSSPLHFGNGTRLTVT.

This sequence joins TRBV19 and TRBJ2-1; D gene unclear. The CDR3 runs 15 residues. Germline loops: CDR1 LNHDA, CDR2 SQIVND (reference sequence). Trimming left V 4 bases short and J 0 bases short, with 10 bases between. The CDR3 DNA reads as TGTGCCAGTAGTAAAATCGTTCACTCCTACAATGAGCAGTTCTTC. It yields the protein CASSKIVHSYNEQFF.

The V and J genes are TRBV4-3 and TRBJ2-7; D unresolved. Germline V gene sequence: CDR1 LGHNA, CDR2 YSLEER. The CDR3 totals 15 residues. The ends were cut back, 0 bases at V and 0 bases at J, with 9 bases in the middle. For the CDR3, the DNA is TGCGCCAGCAGCCAAGATCTAACAGCCTCCTACGAGCAGTACTTC. Protein sequence: CASSQDLTASYEQYF.

The genes are TRBV27 and TRBJ2-5; D might be TRBD1 or TRBD2, each matching 5 bases. CDR3 size: 13 residues. Germline V gene data show CDR1 as MNHEY and CDR2 as SMNVEV (reference sequence). V lost 2 bases and J lost 5, with 9 bases in between. The CDR3 spells CASSLGTPETQYF. CDR3 in DNA: TGTGCCAGCAGTTTAGGGACCCCGGAGACCCAGTACTTC.

This sequence joins TRBV5-1 and TRBJ2-2, with D possibly TRBD1 on 6 matching bases. The V and J ends lost 4 bases and 2 bases respectively, with 15 bases between them. Per germline, CDR1 SGHRS and CDR2 YFSETQ. This CDR3 spans 16 amino acids. The CDR3 nucleotides read TGCGCCAGCAGCGTTTCCGGGACAATAAACACCGGGGAGCTGTTTTTT. As protein: CASSVSGTINTGELFF.

This rearrangement joins TRBV5-1 to TRBJ1-6, with D possibly being TRBD1 (5 bases). CDR3 length: 14 amino acids. The germline V gene has CDR1 SGHRS and CDR2 YFSETQ. V was shortened by 6 bases and J by 8 bases, with 15 bases between the two germline ends. CDR3 residues: CASKRGEGYSPLHF. CDR3 in DNA: TGCGCCAGCAAGAGAGGGGAGGGTTATTCACCCCTCCACTTT.

This chain uses TRBV7-9 with TRBJ2-1; D may correspond to TRBD1 or TRBD2 (5 bases each). Trimming took off 4 bases at V and 7 bases at J, with 20 bases between the two ends. There are 16 residues in the CDR3. The germline CDR1 and CDR2 sequences are SEHNR and FQNEAQ (reference sequence). The chain's CDR3 is CASSSPGLSSVNEQFF. The DNA for the CDR3 is TGTGCCAGCAGCTCCCCGGGGCTCTCCAGTGTAAATGAGCAGTTCTTC.

The J gene is TRBJ2-7, the V gene TRBV30; 7 bases match TRBD2. J was trimmed by 4 bases and V by 0 bases; bases with no gene match: 9. In germline, CDR1 is GTSNPN, CDR2 SVGIG (reference sequence). The CDR3 sequence is 15 residues long. The chain's CDR3 is CAWSVWGGSPYEQYF. The CDR3 DNA follows: TGTGCCTGGAGTGTGTGGGGGGGTTCGCCTTACGAGCAGTACTTC.

The rearrangement uses TRBV5-6 and TRBJ2-4; no definite D call. The CDR3 length is 15 residues. Germline V gives CDR1 SGHDT, CDR2 YYEEEE. The ends were cut back, 2 bases at V and 0 bases at J, with 9 bases in the middle. The CDR3 DNA is TGTGCCAGCAGCTTTTGGATGGTAGCCAAAAACATTCAGTACTTC. This translates into CASSFWMVAKNIQYF.

In its sample, this clone was seen once. This chain joins TRBV18 and TRBJ2-7, with 9 positions matching TRBD2. The CDR3 length is 13 residues. Unmatched junction bases numbered 3, after V lost 3 bases and J lost 6 bases. The germline V gene encodes CDR1 KGHSH and CDR2 LQKENI. This chain's CDR3 is CASSPGTSSEQYF. CDR3 in DNA: TGTGCCAGCTCACCCGGGACTAGCTCCGAGCAGTACTTC.